The source of this T cell receptor (beta chain) is a study of CD8 T cells in Susac syndrome. Findings and caveats of the study: By the study's own acknowledgment, its TCR sequencing and HLA analysis included relatively few individuals.

With random hexamers, reverse transcription was performed on roughly 0.45 to 1 ug of RNA. An immunoSEQ multiplex PCR generated amplified TCR beta CDR3 products spanning 54 Vbeta and 13 Jbeta. TCRdb reprocessed the immunoSEQ multiplex PCR reads with MiXCR, giving one entry per CDR3 protein. The data hold approximately 300,000 distinct CDR3 sequences, with approximately 89% observed a single time. Isolation of CD8+ and CD4+ T cells was performed negatively, whereas enrichment of TEMRA cells was done by FACS. The junction had 5 bases not matched to a gene; V was cut back by 3 bases and J by 4 bases. Germline V gene sequence: CDR1 LGHNA, CDR2 YSLEER. This CDR3 comprises 14 residues. Of note for this clonotype: Its antigen is not known.

The rearrangement links TRBV4-3 to TRBJ2-7; 8 bases are shared with TRBD2. The receptor comes from a human donor with multiple sclerosis. The sample was CD8+ T cells from PBMCs. This CDR3 reads CASSQAREVYEQYF. For the CDR3, the DNA is TGCGCCAGCAGCCAGGCGCGGGAGGTTTACGAGCAGTACTTC.